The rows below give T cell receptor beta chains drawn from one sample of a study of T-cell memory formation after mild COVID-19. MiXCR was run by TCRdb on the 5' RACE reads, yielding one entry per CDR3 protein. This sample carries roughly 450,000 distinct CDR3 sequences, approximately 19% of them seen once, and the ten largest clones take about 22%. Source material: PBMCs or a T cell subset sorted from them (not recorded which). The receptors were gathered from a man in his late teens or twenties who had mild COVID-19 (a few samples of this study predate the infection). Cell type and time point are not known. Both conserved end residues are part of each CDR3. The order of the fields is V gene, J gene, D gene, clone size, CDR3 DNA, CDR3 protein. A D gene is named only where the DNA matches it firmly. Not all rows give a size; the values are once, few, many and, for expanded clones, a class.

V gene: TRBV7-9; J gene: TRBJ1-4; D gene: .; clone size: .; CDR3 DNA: TGTGCCAGCAGCTTATTTGATGTCAGGAATGAAAAACTGTTTTTT; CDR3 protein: CASSLFDVRNEKLFF
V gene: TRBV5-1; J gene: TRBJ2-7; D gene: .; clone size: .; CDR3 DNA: TGCGCCAGCAGCTTGAGAGGAGCGGGCCCCGAGCAGTACTTC; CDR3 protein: CASSLRGAGPEQYF
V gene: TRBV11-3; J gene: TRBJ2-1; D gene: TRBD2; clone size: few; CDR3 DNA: TGTGCCAGCAGCTTAGGGCGGGGGGACTACAATGAGCAGTTCTTC; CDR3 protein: CASSLGRGDYNEQFF
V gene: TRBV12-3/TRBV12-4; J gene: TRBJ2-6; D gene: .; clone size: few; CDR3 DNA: TGTGCCAGCACGCTCCGGGGATCCGGGGCCAACGTCCTGACTTTC; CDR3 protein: CASTLRGSGANVLTF
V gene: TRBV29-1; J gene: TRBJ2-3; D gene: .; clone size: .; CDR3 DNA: TGCAGCGTTGAACAGGGCTCTGATACGCAGTATTTT; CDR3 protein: CSVEQGSDTQYF
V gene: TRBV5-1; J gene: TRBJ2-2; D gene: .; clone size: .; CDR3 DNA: TGCGCCAGCAGCTTGTCTACAGGGAGAACCGGGGAGCTGTTTTTT; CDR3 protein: CASSLSTGRTGELFF
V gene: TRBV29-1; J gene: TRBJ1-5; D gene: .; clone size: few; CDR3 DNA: TGCAGCGTTGCCGATACGGGGGGAGAGAATCAGCCCCAGCATTTT; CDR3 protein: CSVADTGGENQPQHF
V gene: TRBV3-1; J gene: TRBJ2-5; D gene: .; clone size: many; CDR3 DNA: TGTGCCAGCAGCCCTACAGAAAGGACCCAGTACTTC; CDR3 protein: CASSPTERTQYF
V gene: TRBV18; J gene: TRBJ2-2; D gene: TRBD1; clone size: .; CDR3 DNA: TGTGCCAGCTCACCACCCGGACAGGGCACCGGGGAGCTGTTTTTT; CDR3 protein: CASSPPGQGTGELFF
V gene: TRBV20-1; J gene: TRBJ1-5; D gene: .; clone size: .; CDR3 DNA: TGCAGTGCTAGGGGGGAGGTTCAGCCCCAGCATTTT; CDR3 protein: CSARGEVQPQHF
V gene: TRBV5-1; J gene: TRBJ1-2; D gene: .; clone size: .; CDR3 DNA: TGCGCCAGCAGCCCAAGGGTGGCAGGGAATGGCTACACCTTC; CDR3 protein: CASSPRVAGNGYTF
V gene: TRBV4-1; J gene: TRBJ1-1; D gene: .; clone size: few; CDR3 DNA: TGCGCCAGCAGCCAATGGGTGGACACTGAAGCTTTCTTT; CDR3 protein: CASSQWVDTEAFF
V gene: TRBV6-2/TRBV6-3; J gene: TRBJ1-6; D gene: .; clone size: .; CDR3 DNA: TGTGCCAGCAGCCTAAATTCGCCACCCCTCCACTTT; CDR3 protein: CASSLNSPPLHF
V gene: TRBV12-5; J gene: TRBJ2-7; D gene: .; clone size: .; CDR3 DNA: TGTGCTAGTTCGGCAGGTTTGAACGAGCAGTACTTC; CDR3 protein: CASSAGLNEQYF
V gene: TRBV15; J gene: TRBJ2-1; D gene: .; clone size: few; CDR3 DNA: TGTGCCACCAGCAGAGAACGGTACTACAATGAGCAGTTCTTC; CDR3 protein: CATSRERYYNEQFF
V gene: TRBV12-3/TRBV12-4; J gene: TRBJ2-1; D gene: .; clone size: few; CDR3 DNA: TGTGCCAGCAGTTTCTTAGGGGGAATCGGGCAGTTCTTC; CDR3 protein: CASSFLGGIGQFF
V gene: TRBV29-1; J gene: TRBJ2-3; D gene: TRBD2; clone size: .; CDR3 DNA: TGCAGCGTCTGGACTAGCGGGGGGCAGTATTTT; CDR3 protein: CSVWTSGGQYF
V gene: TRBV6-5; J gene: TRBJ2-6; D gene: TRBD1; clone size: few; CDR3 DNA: TGTGCCAGCAGTGGCGACAGGGCGGTCTCTGGGGCCAACGTCCTGACTTTC; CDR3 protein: CASSGDRAVSGANVLTF
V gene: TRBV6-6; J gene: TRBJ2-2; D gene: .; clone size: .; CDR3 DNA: TGTGCCAGCAGCTCTTCCTTGCTTGCCGGGGAGCTGTTTTTT; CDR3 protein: CASSSSLLAGELFF
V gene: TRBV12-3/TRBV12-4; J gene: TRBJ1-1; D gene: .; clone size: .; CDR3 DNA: TGTGCCAGCAGTCAATCGACAGGTATGAACACTGAAGCTTTCTTT; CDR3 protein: CASSQSTGMNTEAFF
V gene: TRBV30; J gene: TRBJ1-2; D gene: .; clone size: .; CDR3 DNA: TGTGCCTGGAATTTCCAGGGTAGGGATGGCTACACCTTC; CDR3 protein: CAWNFQGRDGYTF
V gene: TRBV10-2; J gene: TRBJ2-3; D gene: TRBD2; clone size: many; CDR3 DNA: TGCGCCAGCAGTGACGGGGGGAGGACAGATACGCAGTATTTT; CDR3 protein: CASSDGGRTDTQYF
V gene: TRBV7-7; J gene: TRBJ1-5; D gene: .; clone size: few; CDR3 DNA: TGTGCTAGCACCCCAGGAAGCAATCAGCCCCAGCATTTT; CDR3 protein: CASTPGSNQPQHF
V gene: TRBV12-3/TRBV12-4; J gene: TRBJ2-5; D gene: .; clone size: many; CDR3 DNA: TGTGCCAGCAGTTTTTCTCAGCAAGAGACCCAGTACTTC; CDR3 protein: CASSFSQQETQYF
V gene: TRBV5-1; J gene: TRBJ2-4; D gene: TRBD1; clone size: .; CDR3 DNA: TGCGCCAGCAGCTTCTCCGGGACAGGGGGCACCATTCAGTACTTC; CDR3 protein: CASSFSGTGGTIQYF
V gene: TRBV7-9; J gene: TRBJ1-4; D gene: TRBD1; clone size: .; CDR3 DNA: TGTGCCAGCAGGACAGAAGACAGGGTGGAAGAAAAACTGTTTTTT; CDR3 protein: CASRTEDRVEEKLFF
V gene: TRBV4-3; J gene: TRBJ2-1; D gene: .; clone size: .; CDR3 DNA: TGCGCCAGCAGCCAGCGACCGCTCTCGGGCCGGGGGGACACCTACAATGAGCAGTTCTTC; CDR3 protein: CASSQRPLSGRGDTYNEQFF
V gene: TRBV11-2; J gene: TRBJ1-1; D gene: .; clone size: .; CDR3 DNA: TGTGCCAGCAGCTTACTGACAGGGAACACTGAAGCTTTCTTT; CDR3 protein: CASSLLTGNTEAFF
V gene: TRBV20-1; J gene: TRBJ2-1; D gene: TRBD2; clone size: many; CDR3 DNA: TGCAGTGCTGATAGCGGGGGGGCCGATGAGCAGTTCTTC; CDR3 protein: CSADSGGADEQFF
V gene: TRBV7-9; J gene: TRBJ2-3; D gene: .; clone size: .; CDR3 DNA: TGTGCCAGCAGCTTTTTCCGTCGGGGGGCCGCTGGGGATACGCAGTATTTT; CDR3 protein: CASSFFRRGAAGDTQYF
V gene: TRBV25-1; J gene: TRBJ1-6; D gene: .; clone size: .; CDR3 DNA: TGTGCCAGCAGTGAGGCGGGGGGCTCCTATAATTCACCCCTCCACTTT; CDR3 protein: CASSEAGGSYNSPLHF
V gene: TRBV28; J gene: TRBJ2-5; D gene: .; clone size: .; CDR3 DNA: TGTGCCACCCATGGATCCTTGGGGGGGGGCTCGGAGACCCAGTACTTC; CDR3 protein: CATHGSLGGGSETQYF
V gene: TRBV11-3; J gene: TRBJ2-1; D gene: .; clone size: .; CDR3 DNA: TGTGCCAGCAGCCATAATTACAATGAGCAGTTCTTC; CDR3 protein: CASSHNYNEQFF
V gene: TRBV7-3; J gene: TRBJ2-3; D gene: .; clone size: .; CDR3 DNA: TGTGCCAGCAGCTCCCTAGCAGCAGATACGCAGTATTTT; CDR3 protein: CASSSLAADTQYF
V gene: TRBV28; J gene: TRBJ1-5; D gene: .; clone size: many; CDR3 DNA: TGTGCCAGCACCTCGGGGGGGTTGCCCCAGCATTTT; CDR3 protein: CASTSGGLPQHF
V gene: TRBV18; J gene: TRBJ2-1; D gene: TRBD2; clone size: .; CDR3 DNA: TGTGCCAGCTCACCCGGACTAGTACGGGATGAGCAGTTCTTC; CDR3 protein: CASSPGLVRDEQFF
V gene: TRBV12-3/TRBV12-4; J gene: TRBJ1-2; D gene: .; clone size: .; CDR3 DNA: TGTGCCAGCAGCCTCGGACCTAAAGAAGGCTACACCTTC; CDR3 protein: CASSLGPKEGYTF
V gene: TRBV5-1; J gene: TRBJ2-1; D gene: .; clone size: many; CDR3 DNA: TGCGCCAGCAGCCCCCCCGGCATTGAGCAGTTCTTC; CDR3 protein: CASSPPGIEQFF
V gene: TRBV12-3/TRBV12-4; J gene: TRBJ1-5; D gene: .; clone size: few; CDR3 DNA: TGTGCCAGCAGTTTGGGCGCGGAAGGGAGCCAGCCCCAGCATTTT; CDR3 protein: CASSLGAEGSQPQHF
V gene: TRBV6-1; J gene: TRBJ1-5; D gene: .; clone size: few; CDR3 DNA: TGTGCCAGCAGTGGCCCCGGGACGGTTCTCAATCAGCCCCAGCATTTT; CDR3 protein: CASSGPGTVLNQPQHF
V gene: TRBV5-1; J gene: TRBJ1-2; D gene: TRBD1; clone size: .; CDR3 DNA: TGCGCCAGCAGCTTGACAACAGGGGGTTTTAACTATGGCTACACCTTC; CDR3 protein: CASSLTTGGFNYGYTF
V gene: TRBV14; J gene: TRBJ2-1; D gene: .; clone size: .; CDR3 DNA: TGTGCCAGCAGCCATTGGGTTGAGCAGTCCTTC; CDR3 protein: CASSHWVEQSF
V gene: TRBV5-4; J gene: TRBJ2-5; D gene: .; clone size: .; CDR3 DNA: TGTGCCAGCAGCTTTAGTCGTCAGGCACAGTACTTC; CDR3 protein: CASSFSRQAQYF
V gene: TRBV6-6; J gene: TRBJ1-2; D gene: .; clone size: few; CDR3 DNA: TGTGCCATCACGGGGGTATATGGCTACACCTTC; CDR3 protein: CAITGVYGYTF
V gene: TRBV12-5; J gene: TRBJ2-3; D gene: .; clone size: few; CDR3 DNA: TGTGCTAGTGGTTTGGTACTCGGGGGAATAGATACGCAGTATTTT; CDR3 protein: CASGLVLGGIDTQYF
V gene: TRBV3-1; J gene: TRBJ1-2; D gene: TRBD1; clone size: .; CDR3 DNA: TGTGCCAGCAGCCAAGGGACAGGGGGCGCATATGGCTACACCTTC; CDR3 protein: CASSQGTGGAYGYTF
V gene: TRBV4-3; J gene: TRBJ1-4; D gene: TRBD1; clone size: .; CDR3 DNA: TGCGCCAGCAGCCACCGCGGGACAGGGGATGAAAAACTGTTTTTT; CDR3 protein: CASSHRGTGDEKLFF
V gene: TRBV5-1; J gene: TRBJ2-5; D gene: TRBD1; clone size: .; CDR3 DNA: TGCGCCAGCAGCAACGGACAGGGTCGAGAGACCCAGTACTTC; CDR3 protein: CASSNGQGRETQYF
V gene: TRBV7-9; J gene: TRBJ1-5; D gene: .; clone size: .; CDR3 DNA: TGTGCCAGCAGCTTAGCAGGATTCAATCAGCCCCAGCATTTT; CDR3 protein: CASSLAGFNQPQHF
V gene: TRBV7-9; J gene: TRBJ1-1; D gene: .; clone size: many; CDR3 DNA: TGTGCCAGCGGTTGGGGGTTCGTCAACACTGAAGCTTTCTTT; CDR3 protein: CASGWGFVNTEAFF
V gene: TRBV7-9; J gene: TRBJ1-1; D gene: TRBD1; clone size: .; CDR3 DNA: TGTGCCAGTCAGGGGGCGCGGGAGACTGAAGCTTTCTTT; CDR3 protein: CASQGARETEAFF
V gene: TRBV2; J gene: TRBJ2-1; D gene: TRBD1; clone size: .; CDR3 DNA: TGTGCCAGCAACGGACAGGGGGCGGGCGAGCAGTTCTTC; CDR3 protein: CASNGQGAGEQFF
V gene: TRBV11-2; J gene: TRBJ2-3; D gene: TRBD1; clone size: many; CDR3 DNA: TGTGCCAGCAGCTCGCTGAGGGTAGGGGGCGGAGATACGCAGTATTTT; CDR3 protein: CASSSLRVGGGDTQYF
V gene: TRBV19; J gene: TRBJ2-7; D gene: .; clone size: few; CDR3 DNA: TGTGCCAGTAGGGCCATGGGGTCGGACTACGAGCAGTACTTC; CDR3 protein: CASRAMGSDYEQYF
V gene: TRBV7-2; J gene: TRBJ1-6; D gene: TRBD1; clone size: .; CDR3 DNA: TGTGCCAGCAGCTCCGTACAGGGGGACTCTTCACCCCTCCACTTT; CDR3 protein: CASSSVQGDSSPLHF
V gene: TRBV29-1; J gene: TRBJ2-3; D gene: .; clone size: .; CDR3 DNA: TGCAGCGTTGACCGGGCAGATACGCAGTATTTT; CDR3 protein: CSVDRADTQYF
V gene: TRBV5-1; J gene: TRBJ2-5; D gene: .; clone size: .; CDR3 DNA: TGCGCCAGCAGCTTGGCCGAGGGGCAAGAGACCCAGTACTTC; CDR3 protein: CASSLAEGQETQYF
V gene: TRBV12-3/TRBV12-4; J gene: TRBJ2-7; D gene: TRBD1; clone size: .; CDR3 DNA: TGTGCCAGCAGGGAGACCGGGACAGGGAACTACGAGCAGTACTTC; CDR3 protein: CASRETGTGNYEQYF
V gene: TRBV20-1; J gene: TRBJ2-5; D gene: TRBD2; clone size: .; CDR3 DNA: TGCAGCCCCCTGGGACTAGCGGGGGAGACCCAGTACTTC; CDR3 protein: CSPLGLAGETQYF